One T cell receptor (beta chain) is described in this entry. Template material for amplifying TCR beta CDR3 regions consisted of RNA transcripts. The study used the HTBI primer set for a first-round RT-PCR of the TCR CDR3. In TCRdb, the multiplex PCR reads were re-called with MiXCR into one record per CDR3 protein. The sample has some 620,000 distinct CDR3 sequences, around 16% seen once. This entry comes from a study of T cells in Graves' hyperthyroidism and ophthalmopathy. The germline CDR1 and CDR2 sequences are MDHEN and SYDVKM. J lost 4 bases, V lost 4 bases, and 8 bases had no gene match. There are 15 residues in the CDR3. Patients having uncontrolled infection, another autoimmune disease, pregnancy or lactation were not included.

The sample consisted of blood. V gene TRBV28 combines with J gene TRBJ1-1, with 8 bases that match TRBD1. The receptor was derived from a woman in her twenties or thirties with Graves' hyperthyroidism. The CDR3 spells CASSSDRAVSTEAFF. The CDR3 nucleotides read TGTGCCAGCAGTTCGGACAGGGCGGTATCCACTGAAGCTTTCTTT.